The T cell receptor (beta chain) under discussion was sequenced for a study of T cells in Graves' hyperthyroidism and ophthalmopathy. V was shortened by 1 base and J by 6 bases, with 10 bases between the two germline ends. In germline, CDR1 is GTSNPN, CDR2 SVGIG (reference sequence). This CDR3 region has 12 residues. This clonotype has ten or more counts. RNA transcripts were the template for amplifying TCR beta CDR3 regions. A first-round RT-PCR of the TCR CDR3 used the HTBI primer set. Via MiXCR, TCRdb re-called the multiplex PCR reads, giving one row per CDR3 protein. The top ten hold under 35% of the sample, which has hundreds of thousands of distinct CDR3 sequences, more than 20% seen once.

The TCR sequence derives from a man aged 25-40 years with Graves' ophthalmopathy. This chain joins TRBV30 and TRBJ2-7, with D tentatively TRBD2 (6 bases). The sample was blood. The CDR3 DNA is TGTGCCTGGAGTGGGACGACTAGCGAGCAGTACTTC. The encoded protein is CAWSGTTSEQYF.